Listed below are T cell receptor beta chains from one sample, sequenced in a study of cytomegalovirus exposure and HLA in healthy donors. Method: immunoSEQ multiplex PCR; TCRdb's copy keeps in-frame clones and lacks some. The repertoire holds roughly 150,000 clones, with roughly 85% as singletons. The sample taken for sequencing was PBMCs. These receptors were collected from a male donor in good health and CMV-seronegative. The CDR3 runs from the conserved cysteine through the conserved F or W. D genes are given only for firm matches. Only some rows state a clone size, as once, few, many or a class for expanded clones.

V	size	length	D	J	CDR3	DNA
TRBV6-1	-	14	-	TRBJ1-1	CASSELGRTPEAFF	TGTGCCAGCAGTGAACTGGGTAGGACACCTGAAGCTTTCTTT
TRBV14	-	15	-	TRBJ2-6	CASSPRVSGANVLTF	TGTGCCAGCAGCCCCAGGGTTTCTGGGGCCAACGTCCTGACTTTC
TRBV6-6	few	15	TRBD1	TRBJ1-4	CASGTWGQGGEKLFF	TGTGCCAGCGGAACCTGGGGACAGGGGGGTGAAAAACTGTTTTTT
TRBV29-1	few	15	-	TRBJ2-1	CSVEDRGFYLDEQFF	TGCAGCGTTGAAGATCGCGGGTTTTACTTAGATGAGCAGTTCTTC
TRBV9	-	15	TRBD1	TRBJ1-1	CASSVGGTGNTEAFF	TGTGCCAGCAGCGTAGGGGGGACAGGGAACACTGAAGCTTTCTTT
TRBV15	-	18	TRBD1	TRBJ2-2	CATSRGRRQGANTGELFF	TGTGCCACCAGCAGAGGAAGACGGCAGGGGGCTAACACCGGGGAGCTGTTTTTT
TRBV30	-	15	TRBD1	TRBJ1-5	CAWSSGQEMNQPQHF	TGTGCCTGGAGTTCCGGACAGGAAATGAATCAGCCCCAGCATTTT
TRBV7-9	-	17	TRBD2	TRBJ2-7	CASSLGLGGGSYYEQYF	TGTGCCAGCAGCTTAGGCCTTGGGGGGGGTTCGTACTACGAGCAGTACTTC
TRBV6-5	-	16	TRBD1	TRBJ2-1	CASSYSPGTGVDEQFF	TGTGCCAGCAGTTACTCCCCCGGGACAGGGGTGGATGAGCAGTTCTTC
TRBV2	-	15	TRBD2	TRBJ2-3	CASRGLAGHTDTQYF	TGTGCCAGCAGAGGACTAGCGGGACACACAGATACGCAGTATTTT
TRBV6-5	-	15	-	TRBJ1-3	CASSQTKASGNTIYF	TGTGCCAGCAGCCAAACCAAAGCCTCTGGAAACACCATATATTTT
TRBV19	-	13	TRBD1	TRBJ2-7	CASSFGTGYEQYF	TGTGCCAGTAGTTTTGGGACAGGCTACGAGCAGTACTTC
TRBV6-1	-	15	-	TRBJ2-7	CASIGAAGRSYEQYF	TGTGCCAGCATTGGCGCAGCGGGTAGGTCCTACGAGCAGTACTTC
TRBV18	-	15	-	TRBJ1-3	CASSPPGDSGNTIYF	TGTGCCAGCTCACCTCCGGGGGACTCTGGAAACACCATATATTTT
TRBV13	-	14	TRBD1	TRBJ2-7	CASSLGAGGYEQYF	TGTGCCAGCAGCTTAGGTGCAGGGGGCTACGAGCAGTACTTC
TRBV28	once	13	TRBD1	TRBJ1-2	CASSSDRVYGYTF	TGTGCCAGCAGTTCAGACAGGGTGTATGGCTACACCTTC
TRBV25-1	-	14	-	TRBJ2-5	CASSRRDILETQYF	TGTGCCAGCAGCCGCCGGGACATCTTAGAGACCCAGTACTTC
TRBV7-3	few	17	TRBD1	TRBJ2-7	CASSLGTGGIASYEQYF	TGTGCCAGCAGCTTAGGGACAGGGGGTATTGCCTCCTACGAGCAGTACTTC
TRBV7-2	-	12	TRBD2	TRBJ2-7	CASSSPGLAGFF	TGTGCCAGCAGCTCACCGGGACTAGCGGGATTCTTC
TRBV6-5	-	14	TRBD1	TRBJ2-1	CASSKDRGLNEQFF	TGTGCCAGCAGTAAAGACAGGGGGCTCAATGAGCAGTTCTTC
TRBV5-6	-	17	TRBD1	TRBJ1-6	CASSPRPGTGKGSPLHF	TGTGCCAGCAGCCCGCGTCCCGGGACAGGGAAGGGATCACCCCTCCACTTT
TRBV28	-	17	TRBD2	TRBJ2-2	CASSIRLAGTNTGELFF	TGTGCCAGCAGTATAAGACTAGCGGGGACGAACACCGGGGAGCTGTTTTTT
TRBV2	-	15	-	TRBJ1-3	CASSEDRASGNTIYF	TGTGCCAGCAGTGAAGACAGGGCCAGTGGAAACACCATATATTTT
TRBV18	few	14	-	TRBJ2-7	CASSPGTGTYEQYF	TGTGCCAGCTCACCTGGGACTGGAACTTACGAGCAGTACTTC
TRBV5-4	-	14	-	TRBJ2-7	CASSLGGGFDEQYF	TGTGCCAGCAGCCTAGGGGGGGGCTTCGACGAGCAGTACTTC
TRBV4-2	-	17	TRBD2	TRBJ2-7	CASSQHGTSGRAYEQYF	TGTGCCAGCAGCCAACACGGGACTAGCGGGAGGGCCTACGAGCAGTACTTC
TRBV27	-	15	-	TRBJ1-1	CASSTRQKGNTEAFF	TGTGCCAGCAGTACTCGACAGAAGGGGAACACTGAAGCTTTCTTT
TRBV19	-	17	-	TRBJ1-1	CASSAYILPTTRIEAFF	TGTGCCAGTAGTGCGTACATTCTTCCCACGACAAGGATTGAAGCTTTCTTT
TRBV11-2	-	16	TRBD2	TRBJ2-1	CASSPPGTSGYNEQFF	TGTGCCAGCAGCCCGCCGGGGACTAGCGGTTACAATGAGCAGTTCTTC
TRBV9	-	16	TRBD2	TRBJ2-3	CASSVYGGGATNTQYF	TGTGCCAGCAGCGTATACGGCGGGGGGGCGACAAATACGCAGTATTTT
TRBV5-4	few	15	-	TRBJ2-5	CASSLVAETQETQYF	TGTGCCAGCAGCTTGGTAGCGGAAACCCAAGAGACCCAGTACTTC
TRBV11-2	-	15	-	TRBJ2-2	CASSPTGSPPGELFF	TGTGCCAGCAGCCCAACAGGGTCCCCCCCCGGGGAGCTGTTTTTT
TRBV28	-	12	TRBD1	TRBJ2-7	CASSLLQGEQYF	TGTGCCAGCAGTTTATTACAGGGGGAGCAGTACTTC
TRBV4-3	once	15	TRBD1	TRBJ2-7	CASSQGTGVSYEQYF	TGCGCCAGCAGCCAAGGGACAGGGGTATCCTACGAGCAGTACTTC
TRBV9	-	15	-	TRBJ2-6	CASSSPTAGANVLTF	TGTGCCAGCAGCTCGCCGACAGCTGGGGCCAACGTCCTGACTTTC
TRBV29-1	-	14	TRBD1	TRBJ2-7	CSVVFADRGTEQYF	TGCAGCGTTGTATTTGCGGACAGGGGGACCGAGCAGTACTTC
TRBV18	-	16	-	TRBJ2-5	CASSPLGAGRGETQYF	TGTGCCAGCTCACCGCTAGGGGCAGGGCGTGGAGAGACCCAGTACTTC
TRBV20-1	once	10	-	TRBJ1-2	CSVAWYGYTF	TGCAGCGTGGCCTGGTATGGCTACACCTTC